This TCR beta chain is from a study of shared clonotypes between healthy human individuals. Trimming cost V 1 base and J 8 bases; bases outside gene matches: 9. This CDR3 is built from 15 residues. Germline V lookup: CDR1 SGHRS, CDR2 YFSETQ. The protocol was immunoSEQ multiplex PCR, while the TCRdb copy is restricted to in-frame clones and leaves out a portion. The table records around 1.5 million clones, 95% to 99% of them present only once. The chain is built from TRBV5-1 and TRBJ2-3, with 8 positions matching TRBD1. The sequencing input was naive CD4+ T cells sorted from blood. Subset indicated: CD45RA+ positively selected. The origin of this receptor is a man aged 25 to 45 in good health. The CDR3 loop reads CASSLQDRAQATQYF. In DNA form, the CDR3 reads TGCGCCAGCAGCTTGCAGGACAGGGCACAGGCTACGCAGTATTTT.